In its sample, the clone carrying this T cell receptor (beta chain) ranks as large. What it binds is unknown. Data came from immunoSEQ multiplex PCR; TCRdb stores just in-frame clones and leaves some out. The data hold about 6,400 clones, with around two thirds observed a single time. The source of the sample is a study of tumor-infiltrating lymphocytes in localized non-small cell lung cancer. Study-level points and caveats: Different pieces of the same tissue were used for each assay.

Specimen: uninvolved lung tissue not adjacent to the tumor. The receptor's source is a human donor with non-small cell lung cancer.

CDR3 in DNA: TGCGCCACTTCCGGACAGGTCGACACTGAAGCTTTCTTT. Protein sequence: CATSGQVDTEAFF. V usage is TRBV5-1 and J usage is TRBJ1-1; 7 bases map to TRBD1. The CDR3 has 13 residues. V lost 9 bases, J lost 3 bases, and 8 bases stayed unmatched. CDR1 and CDR2 (germline): SGHRS, YFSETQ.